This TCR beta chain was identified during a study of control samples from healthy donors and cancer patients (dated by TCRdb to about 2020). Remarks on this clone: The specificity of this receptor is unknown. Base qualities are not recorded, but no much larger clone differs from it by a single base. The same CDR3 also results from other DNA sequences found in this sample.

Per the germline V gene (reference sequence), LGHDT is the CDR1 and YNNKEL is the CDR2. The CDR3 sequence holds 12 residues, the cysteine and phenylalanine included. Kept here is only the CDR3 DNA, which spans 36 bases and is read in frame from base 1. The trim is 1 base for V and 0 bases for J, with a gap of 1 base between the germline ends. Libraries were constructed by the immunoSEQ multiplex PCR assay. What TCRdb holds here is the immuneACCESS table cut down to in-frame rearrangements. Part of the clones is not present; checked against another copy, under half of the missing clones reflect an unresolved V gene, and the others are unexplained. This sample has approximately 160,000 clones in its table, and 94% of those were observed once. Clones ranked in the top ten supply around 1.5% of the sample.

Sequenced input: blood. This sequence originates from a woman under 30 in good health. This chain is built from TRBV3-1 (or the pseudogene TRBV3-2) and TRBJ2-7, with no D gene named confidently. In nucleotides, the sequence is TGTGCCAGCAGCCAAGTCTCCTACGAGCAGTACTTC. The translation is CASSQVSYEQYF.